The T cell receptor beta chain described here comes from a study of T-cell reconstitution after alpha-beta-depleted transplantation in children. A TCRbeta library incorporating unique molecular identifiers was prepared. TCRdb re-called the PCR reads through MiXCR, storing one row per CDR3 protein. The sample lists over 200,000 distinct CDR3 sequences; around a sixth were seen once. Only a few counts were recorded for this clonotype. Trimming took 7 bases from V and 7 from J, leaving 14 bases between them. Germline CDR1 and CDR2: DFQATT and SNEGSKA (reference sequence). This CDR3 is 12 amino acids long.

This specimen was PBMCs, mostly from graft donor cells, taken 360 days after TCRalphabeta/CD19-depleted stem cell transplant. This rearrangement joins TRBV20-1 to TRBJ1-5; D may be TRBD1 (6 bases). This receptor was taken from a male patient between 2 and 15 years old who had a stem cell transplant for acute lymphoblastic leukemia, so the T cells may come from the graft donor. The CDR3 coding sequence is TGCAGTGTCACCAGGGGAAACCAGCCCCAGCATTTT. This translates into CSVTRGNQPQHF.